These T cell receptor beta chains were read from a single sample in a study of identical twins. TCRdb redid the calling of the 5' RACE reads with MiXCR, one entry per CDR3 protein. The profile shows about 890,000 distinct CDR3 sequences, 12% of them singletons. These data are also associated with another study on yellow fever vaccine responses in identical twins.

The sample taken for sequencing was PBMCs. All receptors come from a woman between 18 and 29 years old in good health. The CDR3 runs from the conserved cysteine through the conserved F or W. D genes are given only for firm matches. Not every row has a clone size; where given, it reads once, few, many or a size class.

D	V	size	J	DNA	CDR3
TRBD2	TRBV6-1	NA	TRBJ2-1	TGTGCCAGCAGTCCATCTAGCGGGAGGGACAATGAGCAGTTCTTC	CASSPSSGRDNEQFF
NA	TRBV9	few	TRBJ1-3	TGTGCCAGCAGCGTAGCCGAGACCACCTCTGGAAACACCATATATTTT	CASSVAETTSGNTIYF
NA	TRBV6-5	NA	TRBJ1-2	TGTGCCAGCAGTTACTCCCAGGCGAACTATGGCTACACCTTC	CASSYSQANYGYTF
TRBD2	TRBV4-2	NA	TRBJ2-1	TGTGCCAGCAGCCAAGATCTTCCGACTAGCGGCAATGAGCAGTTCTTC	CASSQDLPTSGNEQFF
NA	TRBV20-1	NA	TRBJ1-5	TGCGGGTGGGGACTTGAGGGCAATCAGCCCCAGCATTTT	CGWGLEGNQPQHF
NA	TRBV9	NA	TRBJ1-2	TGTGCCAGCAACGGGGGGAGAGATGGCTACACCTTC	CASNGGRDGYTF
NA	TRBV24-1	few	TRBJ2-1	TGTGCCACCAGTTCGAGAGGGAGTTTACACAATGAGCAGTTCTTC	CATSSRGSLHNEQFF
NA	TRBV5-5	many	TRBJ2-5	TGTGCCAGCAGTTACGGACAAGAAGAGACCCAGTACTTC	CASSYGQEETQYF
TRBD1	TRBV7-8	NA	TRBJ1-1	TGTGCCAGCAGCTTAGCCGGGGGACAGGAAGGAAGAGCTTTCTTT	CASSLAGGQEGRAFF
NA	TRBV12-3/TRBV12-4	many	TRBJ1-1	TGTGCCAGCAGTTTAGATTTGGGCATGAACACTGAAGCTTTCTTT	CASSLDLGMNTEAFF
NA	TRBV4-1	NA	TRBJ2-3	TGCGCCAGCAGCCAATTCCATCGCGGGAGCACAGATACGCAGTATTTT	CASSQFHRGSTDTQYF
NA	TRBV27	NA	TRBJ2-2	TGTGCCAGCTCCGGCTGGTCGTTCGCGAACACCGGGGAGCTGTTTTTT	CASSGWSFANTGELFF
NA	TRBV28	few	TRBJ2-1	TGTGCCAGCAGTTTATCACCGCTAAGCTCCTACAATGAGCAGTTCTTC	CASSLSPLSSYNEQFF
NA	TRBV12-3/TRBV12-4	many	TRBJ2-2	TGTGCCAGCAGTTTATCGGGATCCACCGGGGAGCTGTTTTTT	CASSLSGSTGELFF
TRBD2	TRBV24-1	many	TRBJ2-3	TGTGCCACCAGTGATTTCACTAGCGGGACCACTCCCGGCACAGATACGCAGTATTTT	CATSDFTSGTTPGTDTQYF
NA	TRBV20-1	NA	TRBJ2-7	TGCAGTGCTAGAGATCACTACAGCTCCTACGAGCAGTACTTC	CSARDHYSSYEQYF
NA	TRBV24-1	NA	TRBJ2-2	TGTGCCACCAGTGTTATACGGGGTGTGCGCACCGGGGAGCTGTTTTTT	CATSVIRGVRTGELFF
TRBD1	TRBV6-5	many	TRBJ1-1	TGTGCCAGCAGTTCAGGGGGACATGGGATGAGGGAGTTT	CASSSGGHGMREF
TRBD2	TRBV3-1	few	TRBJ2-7	TGTGCCAGCAGCCCGGTAACTAGCGGGATAGGCTCCTACGAGCAGTACTTC	CASSPVTSGIGSYEQYF
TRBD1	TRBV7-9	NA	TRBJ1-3	TGTGCCAGCAGCTTGAGACAGGGGGCGGACGGAAACACCATATATTTT	CASSLRQGADGNTIYF
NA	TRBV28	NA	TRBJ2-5	TGTGCCAGCAGTTCTCCCGGGGGAGCGAGGGGGGAGACCCAGTACTTC	CASSSPGGARGETQYF
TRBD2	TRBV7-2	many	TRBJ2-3	TGTGCCAGCAGCCCGACTAGCGGGAGGACAGATACGCAGTATTTT	CASSPTSGRTDTQYF
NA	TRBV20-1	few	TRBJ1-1	TGCAGTGCGAAAGGGGCCGCTTTCTTT	CSAKGAAFF
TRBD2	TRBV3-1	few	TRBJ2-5	TGTGCCAGCAGCCGAGGACTAGCGGGGGGCCAACAAGAGACCCAGTACTTC	CASSRGLAGGQQETQYF
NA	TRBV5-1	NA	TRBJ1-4	TGCGCCAGCAGCCTCCTGGACAGAAATGAAAAACTGTTTTTT	CASSLLDRNEKLFF
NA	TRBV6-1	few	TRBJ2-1	TGTGCCAGCAGGTTTCGCGGAGAGACCTCCTACAATGAGCAGTTCTTC	CASRFRGETSYNEQFF
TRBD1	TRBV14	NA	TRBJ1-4	TGTGCCAGCAGCCACCCGGGACAGGGGTGGTACGGTGAAAAACTGTTTTTT	CASSHPGQGWYGEKLFF
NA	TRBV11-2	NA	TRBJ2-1	TGTGCCAGCAGCTTAATATCCGGGAGCTCGGCCCTCGGGTACAATGAGCAGTTCTTC	CASSLISGSSALGYNEQFF
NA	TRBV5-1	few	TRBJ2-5	TGCGCCAGCAGCTTGGCCTCACAGAAACAAGAGACCCAGTACTTC	CASSLASQKQETQYF
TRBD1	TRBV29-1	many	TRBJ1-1	TGCAGCGTCCGGAAGGACAGGGGTTCGGGCACTGAAGCTTTCTTT	CSVRKDRGSGTEAFF
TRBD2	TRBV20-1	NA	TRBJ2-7	TGCAGTGCCCCCGTAGCGGGAGCCTACGAGCAGTACTTC	CSAPVAGAYEQYF
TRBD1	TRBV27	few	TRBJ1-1	TGTGCCATCCGACAGTCCGGGACAGATCGGACCACTGAAGCTTTCTTT	CAIRQSGTDRTTEAFF
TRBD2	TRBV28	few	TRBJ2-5	TGTGCCAGCAGTCGGGGGGGCAGGGGAAAATTCGAGACCCAGTACTTC	CASSRGGRGKFETQYF
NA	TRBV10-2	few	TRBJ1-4	TGCGCCAGCAGTGTCGAAAATACGAATGAAAAACTGTTTTTT	CASSVENTNEKLFF
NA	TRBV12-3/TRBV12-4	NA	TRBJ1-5	TGTGCCAGCAGTTTTTCCGGAGGGAGCAATCAGCCCCAGCATTTT	CASSFSGGSNQPQHF
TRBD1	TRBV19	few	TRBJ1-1	TGTGCCAGTATTGATACCGGGACAGGGGGGGTGATGAAGGCTTTCTTT	CASIDTGTGGVMKAFF
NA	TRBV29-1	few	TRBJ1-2	TGCAGCGTTGACAGCCCCTATGGCTACACCTTC	CSVDSPYGYTF
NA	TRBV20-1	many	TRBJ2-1	TGCAGTGCTAGAGGACAGAGCTCCTACAATGAGCAGTTCTTC	CSARGQSSYNEQFF
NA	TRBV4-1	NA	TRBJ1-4	TGCGCCAGCAGACACGGTCCAGTGGAAGGCGAAAAACTGTTTTTT	CASRHGPVEGEKLFF
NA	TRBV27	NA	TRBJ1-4	TGTGCCAGCAAGGGTGGGATTGGGAGAACTAATGAAAAACTGTTTTTT	CASKGGIGRTNEKLFF
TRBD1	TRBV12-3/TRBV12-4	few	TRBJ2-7	TGTGCCAGCAGTAAGGGACAGGGGGCCTACGAGCAGTACTTC	CASSKGQGAYEQYF
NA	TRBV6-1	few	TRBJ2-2	TGTGCCAGCAGTCGGGACGCACCGAACACCGGGGAGCTGTTTTTT	CASSRDAPNTGELFF
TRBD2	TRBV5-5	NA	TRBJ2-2	TGTGCCAGCACCGGGGGGGGAGCGAACACCGGGGAGCTGTTTTTT	CASTGGGANTGELFF
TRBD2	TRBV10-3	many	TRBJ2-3	TGTGCCATCAGTGAGTCGGGTAGCGGGGGCTCCACAGATACGCAGTATTTT	CAISESGSGGSTDTQYF
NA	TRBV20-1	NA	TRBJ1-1	TGCAGTGCTAGATCCCCGGCTATTGAAGCTTTCTTT	CSARSPAIEAFF
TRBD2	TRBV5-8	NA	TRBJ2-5	TGTGCCAGCAGCTTGAGGCGGGAGGGTCGGGAGACCCAGTACTTC	CASSLRREGRETQYF
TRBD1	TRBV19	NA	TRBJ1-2	TGTGCCAGTAGTATAGGACAGGGGGCCTATGGCTACACCTTC	CASSIGQGAYGYTF
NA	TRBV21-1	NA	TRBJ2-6	TGTGCCAGCAGCAAAGGGGAACGACAGGGAATAGCAGGGGCCAACGTCCTGACTTTC	CASSKGERQGIAGANVLTF
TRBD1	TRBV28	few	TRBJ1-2	TGTGCCAGCAGTGGACAGGGGTTAAGAGAATATGGCTACACCTTC	CASSGQGLREYGYTF
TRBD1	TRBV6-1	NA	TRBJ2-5	TGTGCCAGCACGAAGGGGACAGGAATGGCCCAAGAGACCCAGTACTTC	CASTKGTGMAQETQYF
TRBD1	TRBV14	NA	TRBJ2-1	TGTGCCAGCAGCCAAGATCTAGGGGACAGGGGCAATGAGCAGTTCTTC	CASSQDLGDRGNEQFF
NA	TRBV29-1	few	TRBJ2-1	TGCAGCGTTGAAACCCACCAACAAAACTCGGGGAATGAGCAGTTCTTC	CSVETHQQNSGNEQFF
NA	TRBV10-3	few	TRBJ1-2	TGTGCCATCACTAGGGACACCACTAACTATGGCTACACCTTC	CAITRDTTNYGYTF
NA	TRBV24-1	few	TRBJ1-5	TGTGCCACCAGTCTGACAGGCGATCAGCCCCAGCATTTT	CATSLTGDQPQHF
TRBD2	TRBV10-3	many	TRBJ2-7	TGTGCCATCTATAGCGGGAGCGAGCAGTACTTC	CAIYSGSEQYF
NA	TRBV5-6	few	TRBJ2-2	TGTGCCAGCAGCTCGGGGCGTCGAATCACCGGGGAGCTGTTTTTT	CASSSGRRITGELFF